The sequence of this TCR beta chain was determined in a study of CD8+ T cells in alopecia areata. Note on this clone: As yet, its antigen is unknown. Other DNA sequences in the sample encode the same CDR3.

Whole-study findings and limits: An increase in clonality over normal scalp was evident in lesional scalp, especially alopecia totalis/universalis.

Extraction of RNA preceded its reverse transcription into cDNA, which served as the sequencing template. The assay was immunoSEQ multiplex PCR, and TCRdb's table has in-frame clones only and misses some. The sample holds 100,000 to 150,000 clones, 49% seen once. Sample: CD8+ T cells sorted from blood, taken at week 0. The source of this sequence is a human donor with alopecia areata.

DNA of the CDR3: TGCAGCGTTGAAAGACGCTATGGCTACACCTTC. It specifies CSVERRYGYTF. The J gene is TRBJ1-2, the V gene TRBV29-1; D is ambiguous. Trimming stripped 2 bases from V and 4 bases from J, with 5 bases between. The germline gives CDR1 SQVTM, CDR2 ANQGSEA. The CDR3 length is 11 residues.